The entry that follows covers one T cell receptor (beta chain) sequence. These data are taken from a study of blood T cell repertoires in COVID-19. Study information: Researchers got acute and convalescent COVID-19 samples from the United States, Italy and Spain. The analysed material was cDNA or gDNA that came from T cells, B-cell-depleted T cells, or PBMCs.

V lost 0 bases, J lost 6 bases, and 14 bases lay in between. This CDR3 is built from 15 residues. Germline V CDR1 and CDR2: MNHEY, SVGAGI. Study processing details: Estimation of nucleated cell counts was performed using reference gene primer amplification. Clones were sequenced by immunoSEQ multiplex PCR, and TCRdb holds only the in-frame ones, with some missing. V and J calls plus clone size are reproduced from that table; the DNA served to infer D and trimming. The repertoire holds 200,000 to 300,000 clones, roughly 82% seen once, with 4% to 5% in the top ten. Sequences were obtained from peripheral blood. The rearrangement joins TRBV6-5 to TRBJ1-1; a possible D gene is TRBD1 (6 bases). The sequence was obtained from a woman aged 70-85 years with acute or convalescent COVID-19. CDR3 sequence: CASSYSKRGSAEAFF. CDR3 coding DNA: TGTGCCAGCAGTTACTCGAAAAGGGGGTCCGCTGAAGCTTTCTTT.